The clone carrying this T cell receptor beta chain appeared a single time. Its antigen remains unknown. Data came from immunoSEQ multiplex PCR; TCRdb stores just in-frame clones and leaves some out. The sample has about 190,000 clones; 80% to 90% are singletons. This CDR3 has 13 amino acids. Per the germline V gene, CDR1 is MNHEY and CDR2 is SMNVEV (reference sequence). V was cut by 5 bases and J by 2 bases, with 6 bases left in between. These data come from a study of T cell responses to AZD1222 COVID-19 vaccine. Study-wide results and limits: Across the whole spike, CD4 TCRs peaked at regions 160-218 and 743-854. Sampled repertoires all dated from after the peak T cell response. Per reports, nearly half of all spike-specific TCRs target regions that are unmutated in variants.

The gene calls are TRBV27 and TRBJ2-2; no reliable D call. The receptor comes from an adult in good health. This sample comprised peripheral blood, obtained on day 0 of AZD1222 vaccination. This CDR3 is CASSVYNTGELFF. The CDR3 nucleotides are TGTGCCAGCAGTGTATATAACACCGGGGAGCTGTTTTTT.